This passage covers 9 T cell receptor beta chains from one sample sequenced in a study of identical twins. A single record per CDR3 protein comes from TCRdb applying MiXCR to the 5' RACE reads. Of around 670,000 distinct CDR3 sequences in the sample, 5.5% to 7.5% were seen once. The sequencing sample was made of naive T cells sorted from blood. These receptor sequences come from a man aged 18 to 30 in good health.

The chain uses TRBV14 and TRBJ1-1; D is unresolved. With 2 bases removed from V and 1 base from J, the gap between germline ends came to 11 bases. The CDR3 loop spans 15 amino acids. CDR1 is SGHDN, CDR2 FVKESK, per germline. The DNA for the CDR3 is TGTGCCAGCAGCCAATTGATACGGACGAACACTGAAGCTTTCTTT. This encodes CASSQLIRTNTEAFF.

This clonotype was observed many times. The chain is built from TRBV6-5 and TRBJ2-3; a weak D match, TRBD1 (5 bases). The V gene lost 5 bases and the J gene lost 10 bases, with 10 bases spanning the gap. Germline assignment: CDR1 MNHEY and CDR2 SVGAGI. The CDR3 totals 11 residues. As DNA, the CDR3 is TGTGCCAGCAGTCTAGGGGTTTCGCAGTATTTT. This sequence encodes CASSLGVSQYF.

In its sample, this clonotype was seen a few times. This chain joins TRBV20-1 and TRBJ1-5; a possible D gene is TRBD1 (5 bases). The CDR3 is 14 residues long. The germline CDR1 and CDR2 sequences are DFQATT and SNEGSKA (reference sequence). The V and J ends lost 2 bases and 2 bases respectively, with 10 bases between them. The CDR3: CSARYQGGNQPQHF. The DNA for the CDR3 is TGCAGTGCTAGATACCAGGGAGGCAATCAGCCCCAGCATTTT.

V gene TRBV5-1 combines with J gene TRBJ2-5, with 8 bases matching TRBD1. V trimming: 0 bases; J trimming: 1 base; junction bases outside the gene matches: 5. The CDR3 loop spans 16 amino acids. Germline V CDR1 and CDR2: SGHRS, YFSETQ. CDR3: CASSLVTGGLQETQYF. The CDR3 DNA reads as TGCGCCAGCAGCTTGGTCACAGGGGGTCTCCAAGAGACCCAGTACTTC. Full variable domain (rest looked up from reference TRBV5-1 and TRBJ2-5): KAGVTQTPRYLIKTRGQQVTLSCSPISGHRSVSWYQQTPGQGLQFLFEYFSETQRNKGNFPGRFSGRQFSNSRSEMNVSTLELGDSALYLCASSLVTGGLQETQYFGPGTRLLVL.

This clonotype was counted between two and nine times. The genes are TRBV7-9 and TRBJ2-5; 7 bases agree with TRBD1. V trimming: 5 bases; J trimming: 4 bases; junction bases outside the gene matches: 7. CDR1 is SEHNR, CDR2 FQNEAQ, per germline (reference sequence). The CDR3 is 14 amino acids. The CDR3 DNA sequence: TGTGCCAGCAGCAGTAAGACAGGGATAGAGACCCAGTACTTC. Encoded protein: CASSSKTGIETQYF.

This clonotype was seen many times. The chain couples TRBV5-1 to TRBJ2-3; unclear D gene. Germline V gene lookup returns CDR1 SGHRS and CDR2 YFSETQ. The CDR3 sequence is 16 residues long. Trimming took off 0 bases at V and 0 bases at J, with 11 bases between the two ends. The chain's CDR3 is CASSLGLVTSTDTQYF. In DNA form, the CDR3 reads TGCGCCAGCAGCTTGGGTCTGGTGACTAGCACAGATACGCAGTATTTT.

The chain links TRBV25-1 to TRBJ2-1; tentatively, D is TRBD2 (6 bases). V was shortened by 5 bases and J by 5 bases, with 16 bases between the two germline ends. In germline, CDR1 is MGHDK, CDR2 SYGVNS. The length of the CDR3 is 15 residues. Written as DNA, the CDR3 is TGTGCCAGCAGTCCGACGGGAGCAATGAACAATGAGCAGTTCTTC. The encoded protein is CASSPTGAMNNEQFF.

This clonotype has a count of ten or more. The chain links TRBV7-3 to TRBJ2-5; D is unclear. The CDR3 is made up of 13 amino acids. Per germline, CDR1 SGHTA and CDR2 FQGTGA. Trimming shortened V by 3 bases and J by 8 bases, and 13 bases separated the two germline ends. The CDR3 bases are TGTGCCAGCAGCTTGGATTCCCTTGAAACCCAGTACTTC. Protein: CASSLDSLETQYF.

This clonotype was picked up many times. The CDR3 DNA sequence: TGTGCCAGCAGCATAGGGACAGGGGTGGAGACCCAGTACTTC. Amino acids: CASSIGTGVETQYF. This sequence joins TRBV6-1 and TRBJ2-5, with 10 bases aligning to TRBD1. In germline, CDR1 is MNHNS, CDR2 SASEGT. V trimming: 6 bases; J trimming: 5 bases; junction bases outside the gene matches: 6. The CDR3 contains 14 residues.